The 24 T cell receptor beta chains in this list originate from one sample, sequenced in a study of blood T cells in healthy people across ages. For the second PCR, which ran for 7 to 11 cycles, a sample-barcoded 5' primer and a J-beta primer mix were used. TCRdb fed the 5' RACE reads into MiXCR, producing one record per CDR3 protein. The sample shows 550,000 to 750,000 distinct CDR3 sequences, around a fifth of them seen only once. The specimen was blood. The receptors originated from a man between 65 and 85 years old in good health.

This clonotype appeared a few times. This chain connects TRBV6-1 to TRBJ2-7; no definite D call. The CDR3 covers 14 residues. Trimming took 2 bases from V and 0 from J, leaving 8 bases between them. Germline V gene sequence: CDR1 MNHNS, CDR2 SASEGT. CDR3 nucleotides: TGTGCCAGCAGTGAAATGGGCAGCTCCTACGAGCAGTACTTC. Amino acids: CASSEMGSSYEQYF.

This clonotype was seen more than once but under ten times. The rearrangement uses TRBV29-1 and TRBJ2-5; no definite D call. V was clipped by 8 bases and J by 1 base, with 8 bases between them. This CDR3 is built from 11 residues. Germline V gene lookup returns CDR1 SQVTM and CDR2 ANQGSEA. CDR3: CSMSSQETQYF. In DNA, the CDR3 is TGCAGCATGAGCAGCCAAGAGACCCAGTACTTC.

Only a few counts were recorded for this clonotype. The V call is TRBV30, the J call TRBJ1-3, with 7 bases matching TRBD1. This CDR3 contains 15 residues. Germline V CDR1 and CDR2: GTSNPN, SVGIG (reference sequence). The V segment lost 2 bases and the J segment 2 bases; nucleotides outside the gene matches: 6. The CDR3 loop is CAWSPTGAPGNTIYF. The CDR3 nucleotides read TGTGCCTGGAGTCCCACAGGGGCTCCTGGAAACACCATATATTTT.

In this sample, this clonotype turned up many times. The chain combines TRBV5-1 with TRBJ1-6, with 8 bases lining up with TRBD1. The CDR3 is made up of 14 amino acids. V was clipped by 3 bases and J by 10 bases; unmatched bases: 6. Germline assignment: CDR1 SGHRS and CDR2 YFSETQ. The CDR3 spells CASSSGQGGSPLHF. DNA of the CDR3: TGCGCCAGCAGCTCCGGACAGGGTGGGTCACCCCTCCACTTT.

J is TRBJ2-7 and V is TRBV28; D gene uncertain. CDR3 length: 15 residues. Trimming left V 5 bases short and J 0 bases short, with 14 bases between. CDR1 and CDR2 (germline): MDHEN, SYDVKM. CDR3 DNA sequence: TGTGCCAGCAGTCCCCCCAAGGCCTCCTCCTACGAGCAGTACTTC. The encoded protein is CASSPPKASSYEQYF.

About this clonotype: A much larger clone is a single base away; this may be a read error. V usage is TRBV28 and J usage is TRBJ2-4, with D perhaps assigned TRBD1 or TRBD2 (6 bases each). V was pared by 5 bases and J by 3 bases, with 20 bases between. The germline gives CDR1 MDHEN, CDR2 SYDVKM. This CDR3 spans 17 amino acids. The CDR3 region is CASSPAEGGIVKNIQYF. CDR3 nucleotide sequence: TGTGCCAGCAGTCCAGCGGAGGGGGGAATTGTCAAAAACATTCAGTACTTC.

CDR3 in amino acids: CSAFLVTDTQYF. The CDR3 DNA is TGCAGTGCTTTTTTGGTGACAGATACGCAGTATTTT. The rearrangement uses TRBV20-1 and TRBJ2-3; D unclear. Trimming left V 5 bases short and J 3 bases short, with 9 bases between. CDR3 length: 12 amino acids. Per germline, CDR1 DFQATT and CDR2 SNEGSKA (reference sequence).

V usage is TRBV20-1 and J usage is TRBJ2-3, with a possible D match to TRBD2 (5 bases). The germline V gene encodes CDR1 DFQATT and CDR2 SNEGSKA (reference sequence). Trimming pared 3 bases from V and 4 bases from J, leaving 11 bases between. The CDR3 runs to 13 residues. CDR3 protein: CSASAELADTQYF. Written as DNA, the CDR3 is TGCAGTGCTAGCGCGGAACTAGCAGATACGCAGTATTTT.

This clonotype was observed a few times. The chain combines TRBV3-1 with TRBJ2-2; D unresolved. Germline V gives CDR1 LGHDT, CDR2 YNNKEL (reference sequence). Trimming cost V 0 bases and J 9 bases, with 5 bases left between them. CDR3 length: 12 residues. The CDR3 DNA follows: TGTGCCAGCAGCCAAGAGGCCCGGGAGCTGTTTTTT. Translating it yields CASSQEARELFF.

This chain links TRBV29-1 with TRBJ1-2; TRBD1 matches at 11 bases. CDR1 and CDR2 from the germline V gene are SQVTM and ANQGSEA. V gave up 6 bases and J gave up 7 bases; unmatched junction bases: 7. CDR3 length: 13 amino acids. The DNA for the CDR3 is TGCAGCGTCCCGGCCGGGACAGGGGGTGGCTACACCTTC. Translating it yields CSVPAGTGGGYTF.

V usage is TRBV7-9 and J usage is TRBJ2-7, with 9 positions matching TRBD1. The J call could be wrong; TRBJ2-1 is a better fit for the DNA end. The CDR3 runs 16 residues. From germline, CDR1 is SEHNR and CDR2 FQNEAQ (reference sequence). In nucleotides, the CDR3 is TGTGCCAGCAGCTTAGCTGGGACAGGGAACGACAATGAGCAGTTCTTC. This encodes CASSLAGTGNDNEQFF.

V usage is TRBV6-2 or TRBV6-3 and J usage is TRBJ2-2; D unclear. CDR1 and CDR2 from the germline V gene are MNHEY and SVGEGT. The CDR3 covers 15 residues. The V end was cut by 3 bases, the J end by 0 bases, with 8 bases between. CDR3 coding DNA: TGTGCCAGCAGTTATCGAACAGCGAACACCGGGGAGCTGTTTTTT. The encoded protein is CASSYRTANTGELFF.

This rearrangement joins TRBV20-1 to TRBJ1-2; D gene uncertain. This CDR3 region has 12 residues. Per the germline V gene, CDR1 is DFQATT and CDR2 is SNEGSKA (reference sequence). Trimming cost V 3 bases and J 7 bases, with 12 bases left between them. CDR3 nucleotides: TGCAGTGCTAGCGCGGGTCTCACTGGCTACACCTTC. It yields the protein CSASAGLTGYTF.

J is TRBJ2-3 and V is TRBV24-1; D uncertain. V was pared by 3 bases and J by 6 bases, with 12 bases between. CDR3 length equals 14 residues. Germline V gene lookup returns CDR1 KGHDR and CDR2 SFDVKD. The CDR3, as DNA: TGTGCCACCAGTGATGTAGGGTTGGCGGATACGCAGTATTTT. Translated, it gives CATSDVGLADTQYF.

This clonotype occurred a few times. The chain carries TRBV12-3 or TRBV12-4 and TRBJ2-2, with unresolved D. This CDR3 is built from 13 residues. V dropped 6 bases and J dropped 9 bases, with 14 bases sitting between them. For the CDR3, the DNA is TGTGCCAGCAGACCCCAGACCCACCGGGAGCTGTTTTTT. The encoded protein is CASRPQTHRELFF.

This chain connects TRBV2 to TRBJ2-4, with D perhaps matching TRBD2 (6 bases). The CDR3 contains 13 residues. CDR1 is SNHLY and CDR2 is FYNNEI in the germline V gene. The ends were cut back, 1 base at V and 6 bases at J, with 7 bases in the middle. The CDR3 nucleotides are TGTGCCAGCAGTGAAGTCGGGGGAAACATTCAGTACTTC. This encodes CASSEVGGNIQYF.

This clonotype was seen a few times. The junction departs from the called germline gene at one end, perhaps through a read error. The rearrangement links TRBV7-2 to TRBJ2-5; D call uncertain. Per germline, CDR1 SGHTA and CDR2 FQGNSA. CDR3 size: 13 residues. The CDR3 reads CASSKDGTYEQCF. The CDR3, as DNA: TGTGCCAGCAGCAAAGACGGTACCTACGAGCAGTGCTTC.

This clonotype was detected a few times. This chain's CDR3 is CASSLDRGVGYTF. CDR3 coding DNA: TGTGCCAGCAGCTTAGACAGGGGGGTTGGCTACACCTTC. The chain uses TRBV2 and TRBJ1-2, with 9 bases identical to TRBD1. J gave up 7 bases and V 6 bases, and 6 bases lay outside the gene matches. Germline CDR1 reads SNHLY; CDR2 reads FYNNEI. The CDR3 extends over 13 amino acids.

In its sample, this clonotype was seen a few times. A read error may produce the germline difference seen at one junction end. The J gene is TRBJ2-2, the V gene TRBV5-1; TRBD2 matches 12 bases. CDR3 length: 15 residues. The V gene's germline CDR1 is SGHRS and CDR2 YFSETQ. The CDR3 region has the DNA TGCGCCAGCGGCTTGGAGACTAGCGGGAGCGGGGAGCTGTTTTTT. The encoded protein is CASGLETSGSGELFF. Supplemented by reference TRBV5-1 and TRBJ2-2, the full variable domain reads KAGVTQTPRYLIKTRGQQVTLSCSPISGHRSVSWYQQTPGQGLQFLFEYFSETQRNKGNFPGRFSGRQFSNSRSEMNVSTLELGDSALYLCASGLETSGSGELFFGEGSRLTVL.

The chain recombines TRBV28 with TRBJ2-3, with 9 bases lining up with TRBD2. After removal of 7 bases from V and 4 bases from J, the junction contained 6 bases not matched to a gene. This CDR3 comprises 14 residues. Germline V gene sequence: CDR1 MDHEN, CDR2 SYDVKM. The CDR3 sequence is CASIKGGRADTQYF. In nucleotides, the CDR3 is TGTGCCAGCATTAAAGGCGGGAGGGCAGATACGCAGTATTTT.

This clonotype was recorded a few times. V usage is TRBV12-3 or TRBV12-4 and J usage is TRBJ2-5; no clear D. The ends were cut back, 3 bases at V and 1 base at J, with 9 bases in the middle. The CDR3 runs 14 residues. The CDR3 DNA reads as TGTGCCAGCAGTTTGCGCGCTACCCAAGAGACCCAGTACTTC. Translating gives CASSLRATQETQYF.

This rearrangement joins TRBV28 to TRBJ2-5, with 8 bases matching TRBD1. The CDR3 runs 16 residues. In germline, CDR1 is MDHEN, CDR2 SYDVKM. V lost 5 bases, J lost 4 bases, and 12 bases stayed unmatched. CDR3 sequence reads: CASSPPDRGFGETQYF. In nucleotides, the CDR3 is TGTGCCAGCAGTCCCCCCGACAGGGGCTTCGGAGAGACCCAGTACTTC. Complete variable domain (other parts from reference TRBV28 and TRBJ2-5): DVKVTQSSRYLVKRTGEKVFLECVQDMDHENMFWYRQDPGLGLRLIYFSYDVKMKEKGDIPEGYSVSREKKERFSLILESASTNQTSMYLCASSPPDRGFGETQYFGPGTRLLVL.

This clonotype came up a few times. This chain uses TRBV4-1 with TRBJ2-5; 9 bases agree with TRBD2. Germline assignment: CDR1 MGHRA and CDR2 YSYEKL. The CDR3 extends over 15 amino acids. V was clipped by 0 bases and J by 11 bases; unmatched bases: 10. The CDR3, as DNA: TGCGCCAGCAGCCAAGATCGGTTGTCTAGCGGGGAGCAGTACTTC. It encodes CASSQDRLSSGEQYF.

In this sample, this clonotype turned up once. The chain joins TRBV11-2 to TRBJ2-1, with TRBD2 matching over 7 bases. The CDR3 is 15 residues long. V dropped 2 bases and J dropped 3; count of bases not matched to a gene: 4. Per germline, CDR1 SGHAT and CDR2 FQNNGV. The CDR3: CASSLREAYYNEQFF. The DNA for the CDR3 is TGTGCCAGCAGCTTACGGGAGGCATACTACAATGAGCAGTTCTTC.